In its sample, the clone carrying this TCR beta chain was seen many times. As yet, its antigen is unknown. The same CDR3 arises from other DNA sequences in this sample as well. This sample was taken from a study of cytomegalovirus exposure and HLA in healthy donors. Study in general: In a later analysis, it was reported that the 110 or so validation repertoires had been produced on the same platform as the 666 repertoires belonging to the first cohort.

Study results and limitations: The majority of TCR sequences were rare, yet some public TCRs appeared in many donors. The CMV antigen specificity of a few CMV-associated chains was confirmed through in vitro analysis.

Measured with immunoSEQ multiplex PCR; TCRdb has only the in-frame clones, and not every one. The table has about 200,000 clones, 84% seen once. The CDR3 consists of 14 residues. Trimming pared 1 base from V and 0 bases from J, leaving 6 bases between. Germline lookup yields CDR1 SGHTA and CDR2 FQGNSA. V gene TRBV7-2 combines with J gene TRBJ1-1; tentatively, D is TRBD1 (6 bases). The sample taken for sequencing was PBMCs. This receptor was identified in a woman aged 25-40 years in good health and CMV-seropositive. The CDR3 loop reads CASSLDRVNTEAFF. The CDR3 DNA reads TGTGCCAGCAGCTTAGACAGGGTGAACACTGAAGCTTTCTTT.